Listed below are T cell receptor beta chains from one sample, sequenced in a study of blood T cell repertoires in COVID-19. Repertoires were generated with immunoSEQ multiplex PCR, while TCRdb's copy carries only in-frame clones and drops some. Of about 210,000 clones in the sample, roughly 79% are singletons; the top ten hold around 8.9%. Sample: PBMCs or T cells enriched from blood (not recorded which). Receptors originate from a woman in her forties or fifties with acute COVID-19. CDR3s include the opening cysteine and the closing phenylalanine or tryptophan. The order of the fields is clone size, CDR3 length, V gene, J gene, D gene, CDR3 protein, CDR3 DNA. The D gene is left open where the match is weak. For some rows the clone size is stated as once, few or many, or as a class when expanded; others skip it.

clone_size: -
cdr3_length: 14
v_call: TRBV6-2/TRBV6-3
j_call: TRBJ1-5
d_call: -
cdr3_aa: CASSLGQLNQPQHF
cdr3_nt: TGTGCCAGCAGTCTAGGACAGCTCAATCAGCCCCAGCATTTT

clone_size: -
cdr3_length: 15
v_call: TRBV6-2/TRBV6-3
j_call: TRBJ1-1
d_call: TRBD1
cdr3_aa: CASSSTRDRRTEAFF
cdr3_nt: TGTGCCAGCAGTTCGACCCGGGACAGGCGTACTGAAGCTTTCTTT

clone_size: -
cdr3_length: 16
v_call: TRBV3-1/TRBV3-2
j_call: TRBJ1-4
d_call: -
cdr3_aa: CASSRRYGATNEKLFF
cdr3_nt: TGTGCCAGCAGCCGAAGATACGGTGCAACTAATGAAAAACTGTTTTTT

clone_size: -
cdr3_length: 14
v_call: TRBV6-5
j_call: TRBJ2-3
d_call: TRBD2
cdr3_aa: CASSGGGPVDTQYF
cdr3_nt: TGTGCCAGCTCTGGGGGAGGGCCGGTAGATACGCAGTATTTT

clone_size: -
cdr3_length: 24
v_call: TRBV19
j_call: TRBJ1-4
d_call: TRBD1
cdr3_aa: CASSIRFYPLYRGLITVSNEKLFF
cdr3_nt: TGTGCCAGTAGTATCAGATTCTATCCCTTGTACAGGGGGCTGATCACCGTTTCGAATGAAAAACTGTTTTTT

clone_size: few
cdr3_length: 16
v_call: TRBV3-1/TRBV3-2
j_call: TRBJ1-6
d_call: -
cdr3_aa: CASSPMSSGLNSPLHF
cdr3_nt: TGTGCCAGCAGCCCTATGAGTTCAGGGCTCAATTCACCCCTCCACTTT

clone_size: once
cdr3_length: 16
v_call: TRBV5-1
j_call: TRBJ2-3
d_call: TRBD2
cdr3_aa: CASSVGLAVSTDTQYF
cdr3_nt: TGCGCCAGCAGCGTGGGACTAGCGGTGAGCACAGATACGCAGTATTTT

clone_size: -
cdr3_length: 13
v_call: TRBV18
j_call: TRBJ1-1
d_call: -
cdr3_aa: CASSPSLNTEAFF
cdr3_nt: TGTGCCAGCTCACCCAGTCTGAACACTGAAGCTTTCTTT

clone_size: -
cdr3_length: 13
v_call: TRBV7-9
j_call: TRBJ1-3
d_call: -
cdr3_aa: CASRRGSGNTIYF
cdr3_nt: TGTGCCAGCCGAAGGGGCTCTGGAAACACCATATATTTT

clone_size: -
cdr3_length: 16
v_call: TRBV6-5
j_call: TRBJ2-1
d_call: TRBD2
cdr3_aa: CASSYSSGGAYNEQFF
cdr3_nt: TGTGCCAGCAGTTACTCTAGCGGGGGGGCATACAATGAGCAGTTCTTC

clone_size: once
cdr3_length: 13
v_call: TRBV28
j_call: TRBJ1-4
d_call: -
cdr3_aa: CAIRRTLNEKLFF
cdr3_nt: TGTGCCATTCGCCGCACGCTAAATGAAAAACTGTTTTTT

clone_size: -
cdr3_length: 14
v_call: TRBV10-3
j_call: TRBJ1-1
d_call: -
cdr3_aa: CAISVGSLNTEAFF
cdr3_nt: TGTGCCATCAGTGTGGGCAGTTTGAACACTGAAGCTTTCTTT

clone_size: -
cdr3_length: 15
v_call: TRBV19
j_call: TRBJ2-1
d_call: TRBD2
cdr3_aa: CASESGLAHYNEQFF
cdr3_nt: TGTGCCAGCGAATCGGGACTAGCTCACTACAATGAGCAGTTCTTC

clone_size: few
cdr3_length: 19
v_call: TRBV4-2
j_call: TRBJ2-3
d_call: TRBD2
cdr3_aa: CASSQDRLAGGKSGYTQYF
cdr3_nt: TGTGCCAGCAGCCAAGATCGGCTAGCGGGAGGGAAAAGCGGTTATACGCAGTATTTT

clone_size: few
cdr3_length: 14
v_call: TRBV27
j_call: TRBJ2-1
d_call: -
cdr3_aa: CASSWGTSYNEQFF
cdr3_nt: TGTGCCAGCAGTTGGGGGACATCCTACAATGAGCAGTTCTTC

clone_size: -
cdr3_length: 15
v_call: TRBV7-9
j_call: TRBJ1-5
d_call: TRBD1
cdr3_aa: CASSMDRYSNQPQHF
cdr3_nt: TGTGCCAGCAGCATGGACAGGTATAGCAATCAGCCCCAGCATTTT

clone_size: -
cdr3_length: 14
v_call: TRBV4-3
j_call: TRBJ2-6
d_call: -
cdr3_aa: CASSAGYGANVLTF
cdr3_nt: TGCGCCAGCAGCGCAGGGTACGGGGCCAACGTCCTGACTTTC

clone_size: -
cdr3_length: 14
v_call: TRBV5-6
j_call: TRBJ1-2
d_call: TRBD1
cdr3_aa: CASSFWTGDYGYTF
cdr3_nt: TGTGCCAGCAGCTTCTGGACAGGGGACTATGGCTACACCTTC

clone_size: few
cdr3_length: 14
v_call: TRBV3-1/TRBV3-2
j_call: TRBJ2-2
d_call: -
cdr3_aa: CASSLVLRPGELFF
cdr3_nt: TGTGCCAGCAGCCTAGTCCTCCGTCCCGGGGAGCTGTTTTTT

clone_size: -
cdr3_length: 15
v_call: TRBV7-2
j_call: TRBJ1-6
d_call: -
cdr3_aa: CASSLGGTSNSPLHF
cdr3_nt: TGTGCCAGCAGCTTAGGAGGGACAAGTAATTCACCCCTCCACTTT

clone_size: -
cdr3_length: 13
v_call: TRBV2
j_call: TRBJ2-3
d_call: -
cdr3_aa: CASSGQGVDTQYF
cdr3_nt: TGTGCCAGCAGTGGGCAGGGTGTAGATACGCAGTATTTT

clone_size: -
cdr3_length: 15
v_call: TRBV7-8
j_call: TRBJ2-1
d_call: TRBD1
cdr3_aa: CASSSGTGSYNEQFF
cdr3_nt: TGTGCCAGCAGCTCGGGGACAGGCTCCTACAATGAGCAGTTCTTC

clone_size: -
cdr3_length: 16
v_call: TRBV7-2
j_call: TRBJ2-1
d_call: TRBD1
cdr3_aa: CASSSAPGQPNNEQFF
cdr3_nt: TGTGCCAGCAGCTCAGCCCCGGGACAGCCTAACAATGAGCAGTTCTTC

clone_size: once
cdr3_length: 16
v_call: TRBV6-1
j_call: TRBJ1-2
d_call: -
cdr3_aa: CASSESAGAVNYGYTF
cdr3_nt: TGTGCCAGCAGTGAATCGGCAGGGGCGGTTAACTATGGCTACACCTTC

clone_size: few
cdr3_length: 13
v_call: TRBV28
j_call: TRBJ1-5
d_call: TRBD1
cdr3_aa: CASNPGGSQPQHF
cdr3_nt: TGTGCCAGCAACCCAGGGGGCTCACAGCCCCAGCATTTT

clone_size: -
cdr3_length: 16
v_call: TRBV27
j_call: TRBJ1-1
d_call: -
cdr3_aa: CASSLSRAGVGTEAFF
cdr3_nt: TGTGCCAGCAGTTTATCCAGGGCAGGGGTGGGCACTGAAGCTTTCTTT

clone_size: -
cdr3_length: 15
v_call: TRBV27
j_call: TRBJ1-2
d_call: TRBD1
cdr3_aa: CASSPMTGRKDGYTF
cdr3_nt: TGTGCCAGCAGTCCGATGACAGGGAGGAAGGATGGCTACACCTTC

clone_size: few
cdr3_length: 16
v_call: TRBV6-2/TRBV6-3
j_call: TRBJ2-2
d_call: TRBD2
cdr3_aa: CASSFISGGRGGELFF
cdr3_nt: TGTGCCAGCAGTTTCATTAGCGGGGGACGAGGCGGGGAGCTGTTTTTT

clone_size: -
cdr3_length: 16
v_call: TRBV7-2
j_call: TRBJ1-2
d_call: -
cdr3_aa: CASSLVASGGEYGYTF
cdr3_nt: TGTGCCAGCAGCTTAGTCGCGTCAGGAGGAGAGTATGGCTACACCTTC

clone_size: few
cdr3_length: 14
v_call: TRBV30
j_call: TRBJ1-5
d_call: TRBD1
cdr3_aa: CAWSGTGGNQPQHF
cdr3_nt: TGTGCCTGGAGCGGGACAGGGGGAAATCAGCCCCAGCATTTT

clone_size: -
cdr3_length: 14
v_call: TRBV11-3
j_call: TRBJ2-1
d_call: -
cdr3_aa: CASSPGGSYNEQFF
cdr3_nt: TGTGCCAGCAGCCCAGGAGGGAGTTACAATGAGCAGTTCTTC

clone_size: -
cdr3_length: 15
v_call: TRBV7-2
j_call: TRBJ1-5
d_call: -
cdr3_aa: CASSLVGGGNQPQHF
cdr3_nt: TGTGCCAGCAGCTTAGTAGGGGGGGGCAATCAGCCCCAGCATTTT

clone_size: few
cdr3_length: 14
v_call: TRBV3-1/TRBV3-2
j_call: TRBJ1-1
d_call: -
cdr3_aa: CASSNTDTNTEAFF
cdr3_nt: TGTGCCAGCAGCAACACAGATACGAACACTGAAGCTTTCTTT

clone_size: -
cdr3_length: 15
v_call: TRBV5-8
j_call: TRBJ1-5
d_call: TRBD1
cdr3_aa: CASSSGQGGNQPQHF
cdr3_nt: TGTGCCAGCAGTTCCGGACAGGGCGGCAATCAGCCCCAGCATTTT

clone_size: -
cdr3_length: 16
v_call: TRBV28
j_call: TRBJ1-1
d_call: -
cdr3_aa: CASSFVRREGKTEAFF
cdr3_nt: TGTGCCAGCAGTTTCGTCCGGCGGGAGGGAAAAACTGAAGCTTTCTTT

clone_size: -
cdr3_length: 16
v_call: TRBV28
j_call: TRBJ2-5
d_call: -
cdr3_aa: CASSGRIGRGIETQYF
cdr3_nt: TGTGCCAGCAGTGGACGTATCGGGAGAGGAATAGAGACCCAGTACTTC

clone_size: few
cdr3_length: 14
v_call: TRBV18
j_call: TRBJ1-2
d_call: -
cdr3_aa: CASSPPFEGYGYTF
cdr3_nt: TGTGCCAGCTCCCCGCCGTTTGAGGGCTATGGCTACACCTTC

clone_size: -
cdr3_length: 20
v_call: TRBV27
j_call: TRBJ2-3
d_call: TRBD2
cdr3_aa: CASSFMGGTSGGRSTDTQYF
cdr3_nt: TGTGCCAGCAGTTTTATGGGAGGGACTAGCGGGGGACGGAGCACAGATACGCAGTATTTT

clone_size: -
cdr3_length: 11
v_call: TRBV2
j_call: TRBJ2-7
d_call: -
cdr3_aa: CASSEQAEQYF
cdr3_nt: TGTGCCAGCTCGGAACAGGCAGAGCAGTACTTC

clone_size: -
cdr3_length: 13
v_call: TRBV5-1
j_call: TRBJ1-4
d_call: TRBD1
cdr3_aa: CASRTGGDEKLFF
cdr3_nt: TGCGCCAGCAGGACAGGGGGTGACGAAAAACTGTTTTTT

clone_size: -
cdr3_length: 14
v_call: TRBV6-1
j_call: TRBJ2-7
d_call: TRBD1
cdr3_aa: CASSEVRGQAQRFF
cdr3_nt: TGTGCCAGCAGTGAAGTTCGTGGACAGGCCCAAAGATTTTTC

clone_size: -
cdr3_length: 15
v_call: TRBV7-6
j_call: TRBJ1-4
d_call: -
cdr3_aa: CASSLSASGGEKLFF
cdr3_nt: TGTGCCAGCAGCTTAAGCGCTTCCGGGGGTGAAAAACTGTTTTTT

clone_size: -
cdr3_length: 13
v_call: TRBV29-1
j_call: TRBJ1-1
d_call: TRBD1
cdr3_aa: CSATGAGGTEAFF
cdr3_nt: TGCAGCGCAACAGGGGCCGGGGGCACTGAAGCTTTCTTT

clone_size: -
cdr3_length: 16
v_call: TRBV30
j_call: TRBJ2-1
d_call: -
cdr3_aa: CAWTRRGGTGYNEQFF
cdr3_nt: TGTGCCTGGACCCGACGCGGGGGCACTGGCTACAATGAGCAGTTCTTC

clone_size: -
cdr3_length: 17
v_call: TRBV30
j_call: TRBJ2-3
d_call: TRBD2
cdr3_aa: CAWSAPRDSGRTDTQYF
cdr3_nt: TGTGCCTGGAGTGCCCCTCGCGATAGCGGGAGAACAGATACGCAGTATTTT

clone_size: -
cdr3_length: 13
v_call: TRBV10-3
j_call: TRBJ1-1
d_call: TRBD1
cdr3_aa: CAISGTGSTEAFF
cdr3_nt: TGTGCCATCAGCGGGACAGGGTCCACTGAAGCTTTCTTT

clone_size: -
cdr3_length: 18
v_call: TRBV28
j_call: TRBJ2-1
d_call: TRBD2
cdr3_aa: CASSLYGTRGSRSDEQFF
cdr3_nt: TGTGCCAGCAGTTTGTATGGGACTAGGGGGTCTCGAAGCGATGAGCAGTTCTTC

clone_size: -
cdr3_length: 15
v_call: TRBV7-6
j_call: TRBJ2-7
d_call: -
cdr3_aa: CASSLSGAKGYEQYF
cdr3_nt: TGTGCCAGCAGCTTATCAGGGGCCAAAGGGTACGAGCAGTACTTC

clone_size: -
cdr3_length: 14
v_call: TRBV29-1
j_call: TRBJ2-7
d_call: -
cdr3_aa: CSVGVEGGSYEQYF
cdr3_nt: TGCAGCGTTGGAGTAGAAGGGGGATCCTACGAGCAGTACTTC

clone_size: -
cdr3_length: 19
v_call: TRBV3-1/TRBV3-2
j_call: TRBJ2-5
d_call: TRBD2
cdr3_aa: CASSQWSGTSGRIRETQYF
cdr3_nt: TGTGCCAGCAGCCAATGGTCCGGGACTAGCGGGAGGATACGGGAGACCCAGTACTTC

clone_size: -
cdr3_length: 15
v_call: TRBV19
j_call: TRBJ1-5
d_call: TRBD1
cdr3_aa: CASSIRGQGGQPQHF
cdr3_nt: TGTGCCAGTAGTATTAGGGGACAGGGGGGTCAGCCCCAGCATTTT

clone_size: -
cdr3_length: 16
v_call: TRBV29-1
j_call: TRBJ2-1
d_call: -
cdr3_aa: CSVEGVEGEGQNEQFF
cdr3_nt: TGCAGCGTTGAAGGGGTTGAGGGGGAAGGACAGAATGAGCAGTTCTTC

clone_size: -
cdr3_length: 13
v_call: TRBV12-3/TRBV12-4
j_call: TRBJ1-4
d_call: -
cdr3_aa: CASRHVRGEKLFF
cdr3_nt: TGTGCCAGCAGACACGTCAGGGGTGAAAAACTGTTTTTT